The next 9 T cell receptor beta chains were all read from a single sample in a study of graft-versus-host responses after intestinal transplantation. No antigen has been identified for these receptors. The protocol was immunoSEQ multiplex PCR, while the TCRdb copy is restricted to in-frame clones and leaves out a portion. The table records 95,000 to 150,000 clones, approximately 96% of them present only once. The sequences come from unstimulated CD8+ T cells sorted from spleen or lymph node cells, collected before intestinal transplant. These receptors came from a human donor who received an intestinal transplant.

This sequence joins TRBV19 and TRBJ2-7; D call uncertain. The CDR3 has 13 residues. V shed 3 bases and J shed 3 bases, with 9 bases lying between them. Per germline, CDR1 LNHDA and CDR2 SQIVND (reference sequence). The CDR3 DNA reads TGTGCCAGTAGTATTTCTCGGAGCTACGAGCAGTACTTC. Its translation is CASSISRSYEQYF.

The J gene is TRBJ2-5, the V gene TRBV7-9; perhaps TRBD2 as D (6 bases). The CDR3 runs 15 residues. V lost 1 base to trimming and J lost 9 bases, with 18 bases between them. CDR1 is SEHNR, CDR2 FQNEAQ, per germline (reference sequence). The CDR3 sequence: CASSLGPETRRAQYF. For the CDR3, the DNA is TGTGCCAGCAGCTTAGGACCCGAAACTCGGAGGGCCCAGTACTTC. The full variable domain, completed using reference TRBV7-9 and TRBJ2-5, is DTGVSQNPRHKITKRGQNVTFRCDPISEHNRLYWYRQTLGQGPEFLTYFQNEAQLEKSRLLSDRFSAERPKGSFSTLEIQRTEQGDSAMYLCASSLGPETRRAQYFGPGTRLLVL.

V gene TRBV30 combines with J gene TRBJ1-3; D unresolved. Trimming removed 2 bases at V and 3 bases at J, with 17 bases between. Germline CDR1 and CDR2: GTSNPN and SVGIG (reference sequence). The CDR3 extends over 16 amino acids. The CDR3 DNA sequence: TGTGCCTGGAGTCGAGGGTTCGAGATATTTGGAAACACCATATATTTT. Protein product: CAWSRGFEIFGNTIYF.

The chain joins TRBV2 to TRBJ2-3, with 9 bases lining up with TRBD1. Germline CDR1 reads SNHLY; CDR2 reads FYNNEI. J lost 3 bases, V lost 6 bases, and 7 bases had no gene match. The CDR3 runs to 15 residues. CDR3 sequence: CASSADRGWTDTQYF. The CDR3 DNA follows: TGTGCCAGCAGCGCCGACAGGGGGTGGACAGATACGCAGTATTTT.

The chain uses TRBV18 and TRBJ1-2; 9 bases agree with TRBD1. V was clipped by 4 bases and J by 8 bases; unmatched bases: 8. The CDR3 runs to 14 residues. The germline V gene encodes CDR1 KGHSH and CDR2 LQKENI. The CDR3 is CASSLADRGGGYTF. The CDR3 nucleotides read TGTGCCAGCTCACTAGCGGACAGGGGAGGCGGCTACACCTTC.

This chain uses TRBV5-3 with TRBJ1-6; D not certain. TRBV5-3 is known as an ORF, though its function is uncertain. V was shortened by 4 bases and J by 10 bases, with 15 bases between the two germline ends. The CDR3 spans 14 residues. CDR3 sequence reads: CARSMYLGISPLHF. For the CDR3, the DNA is TGTGCCAGAAGCATGTATCTTGGGATCTCACCCCTCCACTTT.

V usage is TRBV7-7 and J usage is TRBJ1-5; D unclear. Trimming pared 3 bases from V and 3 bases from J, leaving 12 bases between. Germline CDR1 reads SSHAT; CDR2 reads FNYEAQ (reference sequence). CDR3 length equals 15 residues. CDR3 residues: CASSFKALVNQPQHF. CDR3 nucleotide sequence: TGTGCCAGCAGCTTTAAAGCGCTAGTCAATCAGCCCCAGCATTTT.

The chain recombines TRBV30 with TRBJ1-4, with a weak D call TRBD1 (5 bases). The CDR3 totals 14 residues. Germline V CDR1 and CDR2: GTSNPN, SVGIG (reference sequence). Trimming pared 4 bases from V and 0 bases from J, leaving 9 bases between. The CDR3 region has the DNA TGTGCCTGGACAGGGATCGCAACTAATGAAAAACTGTTTTTT. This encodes CAWTGIATNEKLFF.

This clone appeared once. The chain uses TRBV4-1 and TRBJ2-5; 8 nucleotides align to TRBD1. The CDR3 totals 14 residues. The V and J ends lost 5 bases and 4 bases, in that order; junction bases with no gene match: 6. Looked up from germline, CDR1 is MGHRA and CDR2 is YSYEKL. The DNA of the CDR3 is TGCGCCAGCAGCTTACGAACAGGGGGAGAGACCCAGTACTTC. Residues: CASSLRTGGETQYF.